The sequence of this T cell receptor beta chain was determined in a study of radiotherapy plus CTLA-4 blockade in lung cancer. Study-wide background: For 15% to 20% of patients, objective responses occurred, and approximately 30% had disease control.

CTLA-4 blockade using ipilimumab, together with focal radiation, was received by patients with chemo-refractory metastatic non-small-cell lung cancer. Notes on the study in general: In blood, early T cell clone dynamics reportedly predicted response best, together with interferon-beta. Researchers report tumor-derived TCR clones expanding in blood after radiotherapy plus ipilimumab.

Germline CDR1 and CDR2: MNHEY and SMNVEV (reference sequence). The CDR3 loop spans 14 amino acids. V dropped 4 bases and J dropped 6; count of bases not matched to a gene: 4. Clones were sequenced by immunoSEQ multiplex PCR, and TCRdb holds only the in-frame ones, with some missing. Found here are roughly 100,000 clones, roughly 80% of them singletons; the top ten hold roughly 24%. In regard to this clone: Its specificity is not known.

The TCR was taken from a human donor with non-small cell lung cancer that progressed on radiotherapy plus ipilimumab. The specimen was peripheral blood, collected from a patient treated with radiotherapy plus ipilimumab. V and J are TRBV27 and TRBJ2-7; TRBD2 aligns across 12 bases. The CDR3 sequence: CASSSLAGGREQYF. For the CDR3, the DNA is TGTGCCAGCAGTTCCCTAGCGGGAGGGCGCGAGCAGTACTTC.